Shown below are 10 T cell receptor beta chains from a single sample sequenced in a study of technical replicates of blood from a few donors. Some clones are missing from TCRdb's copy, which holds only in-frame ones; the method was immunoSEQ multiplex PCR. The sample shows 55,000 to 65,000 clones, 97% of them seen only once. The sequencing sample was made of T cells isolated from PBMCs. These receptors were taken from a human donor in good health.

This chain links TRBV28 with TRBJ2-7; D uncertain. V was cut by 6 bases and J by 9 bases, with 24 bases left in between. The CDR3 covers 15 residues. Looked up from germline, CDR1 is MDHEN and CDR2 is SYDVKM. CDR3 residues: CASRPPSSSGGRQYF. CDR3 DNA: TGTGCCAGCAGACCCCCTTCTTCATCCGGTGGTCGGCAGTACTTC. Based on the CDR3 plus reference TRBV28 and TRBJ2-7, the full variable domain is DVKVTQSSRYLVKRTGEKVFLECVQDMDHENMFWYRQDPGLGLRLIYFSYDVKMKEKGDIPEGYSVSREKKERFSLILESASTNQTSMYLCASRPPSSSGGRQYFGPGTRLTVT.

The chain recombines TRBV5-1 with TRBJ1-2; 9 bases map to TRBD1. With 0 bases clipped from V and 5 bases from J, the junction kept 5 bases outside the gene matches. The CDR3 is 15 amino acids. Looked up from germline, CDR1 is SGHRS and CDR2 is YFSETQ. CDR3 sequence reads: CASSLDTGGSYGYTF. The CDR3 DNA sequence: TGCGCCAGCAGCTTGGACACAGGGGGCTCTTATGGCTACACCTTC.

The rearrangement links TRBV5-1 to TRBJ2-7; 7 bases map to TRBD2. J gave up 3 bases and V 1 base, and 1 base lay outside the gene matches. Germline V gene sequence: CDR1 SGHRS, CDR2 YFSETQ. The CDR3 length is 13 residues. The CDR3 DNA is TGCGCCAGCAGCTTGCCTAGCGGCTACGAGCAGTACTTC. It specifies CASSLPSGYEQYF. The entire variable domain, with the rest obtained from reference TRBV5-1 and TRBJ2-7, is as follows: KAGVTQTPRYLIKTRGQQVTLSCSPISGHRSVSWYQQTPGQGLQFLFEYFSETQRNKGNFPGRFSGRQFSNSRSEMNVSTLELGDSALYLCASSLPSGYEQYFGPGTRLTVT.

This rearrangement joins TRBV1 to TRBJ2-4; TRBD2 is taken as the D call from the table, unchecked against the DNA. TRBV1 corresponds to a pseudogene. The CDR3 runs to 16 residues. The CDR3: CTSSHLVPRAKNIQYF. For the CDR3, the DNA is TGCACCAGCAGCCACCTAGTGCCACGGGCCAAAAACATTCAGTACTTC.

The chain uses TRBV7-9 and TRBJ1-3; 9 bases match TRBD1. V shed 5 bases and J 0 bases; nucleotides not matched to a gene: 2. Germline CDR1 SEHNR, CDR2 FQNEAQ (reference sequence). The CDR3 runs 15 residues. CDR3 bases: TGTGCCAGCAGCCAGGACAGGGGCTCTGGAAACACCATATATTTT. Translating it yields CASSQDRGSGNTIYF.

The CDR3 protein is CASSQGLHRGTDTQYF. CDR3 in DNA: TGTGCCAGCAGCCAAGGGCTACACCGGGGCACAGATACGCAGTATTTT. The chain recombines TRBV14 with TRBJ2-3; D ambiguous. Deletions cut 1 base from V and 1 base from J, with 12 bases between. The germline V gene has CDR1 SGHDN and CDR2 FVKESK. The CDR3 totals 16 residues.

V and J are TRBV5-1 and TRBJ2-7, with TRBD1 identical over 9 bases. Looked up from germline, CDR1 is SGHRS and CDR2 is YFSETQ. The CDR3 totals 14 residues. J lost 7 bases, V lost 0 bases, and 5 bases had no gene match. The CDR3 is CASSLADRGFEQYF. The DNA for the CDR3 is TGCGCCAGCAGCTTGGCAGACAGGGGGTTTGAGCAGTACTTC.

The V and J genes are TRBV6-5 and TRBJ1-1, with D perhaps matching TRBD1 (6 bases). Deletions cut 6 bases from V and 2 bases from J, with 10 bases between. The CDR3 sequence is 13 residues long. CDR1 is MNHEY and CDR2 is SVGAGI in the germline V gene. The CDR3 sequence: CASSNRVNTEAFF. DNA for the CDR3: TGTGCCAGCAGCAACAGGGTAAACACTGAAGCTTTCTTT.

The rearrangement links TRBV9 to TRBJ2-1; a weak D match, TRBD2 (6 bases). The CDR3 is made up of 15 amino acids. Germline loops: CDR1 SGDLS, CDR2 YYNGEE. Trimming removed 6 bases at V and 3 bases at J, with 16 bases between. The CDR3 coding sequence is TGTGCCAGCACTCCAAGGGACTTCGTCTACAATGAGCAGTTCTTC. Protein: CASTPRDFVYNEQFF.

This chain connects TRBV5-4 to TRBJ2-7; possibly TRBD1 for D (6 bases). Germline CDR1 and CDR2: SGHNT and YYREEE (reference sequence). Trimming left V 5 bases short and J 0 bases short, with 9 bases between. This CDR3 is 13 amino acids long. Written as DNA, the CDR3 is TGTGCCAGCAGAAGGGACACCTCCTACGAGCAGTACTTC. This encodes CASRRDTSYEQYF.